This TCR beta chain stems from a study of blood T cell repertoires in COVID-19. The wider study: The United States, Italy and Spain supplied acute and convalescent COVID-19 samples. PBMCs, B-cell-depleted T cells, or T cells were the source of the cDNA or gDNA that made up the material.

This clone was counted a single time. The CDR3 runs 16 residues. In the authors' methods: Nucleated cell number was recorded as an estimate derived from reference gene primer amplification. This table comes from immunoSEQ multiplex PCR, and its TCRdb copy is limited to in-frame clones, with some not included. V, J and clone size are those of that table, while D and trimming were read from the DNA. The repertoire holds approximately 80,000 clones, with 75% to 90% as singletons. The origin of this receptor is a human donor in a cohort sampled during active COVID-19. Sequencing used peripheral blood. The chain is built from TRBV21-1 and TRBJ2-3; the table's D call, TRBD1, was not checked against the DNA. TRBV21-1 is recorded as a pseudogene. CDR3 region: CASSKEKGQITDTQYF. The CDR3 DNA reads as TGTGCCAGCAGCAAAGAGAAGGGACAGATCACAGATACGCAGTATTTT.